This entry features one T cell receptor (beta chain) sequence. This sample stems from a study of T cell changes during pregnancy in multiple sclerosis. Only in-frame clones appear in the TCRdb table, and some are missing; sequencing was by immunoSEQ multiplex PCR. The sample holds about 57,000 clones, around 90% seen once. This CDR3 is built from 15 residues. The germline V gene has CDR1 ENHRY and CDR2 SYGVKD. After removal of 8 bases from V and 5 bases from J, the junction contained 8 bases not matched to a gene. The chain joins TRBV10-3 to TRBJ2-2; 10 bases are shared with TRBD1. Here the sequenced sample was peripheral blood, taken after pregnancy. The TCR comes from a female donor in good health, enrolled as a control in a pregnancy study. CDR3 protein: CAIGIGGQGTGELFF. The CDR3 DNA is TGTGCCATCGGGATCGGGGGACAGGGGACCGGGGAGCTGTTTTTT.